This TCR beta chain came from a study of shared clonotypes between healthy human individuals. For the study at large: Three CD4 naive, three CD4 memory, two CD8 naive and one CD8 memory plate were used per donor.

Only in-frame clones appear in the TCRdb table, and some are missing; sequencing was by immunoSEQ multiplex PCR. This sample has 1,500,000 or so clones; around 97% occur once, and the top ten carry roughly 1.2%. The CDR3 covers 17 residues. Germline CDR1 reads SGHAT; CDR2 reads FQNNGV. V was trimmed by 1 base and J by 7 bases, leaving 22 bases between them. Participating donors were healthy, HIV-negative adults free of recent acute infections or vaccinations. Donors, without exception, were Caucasian adults residing in Nashville, Tennessee. CD4+ cells underwent separation, giving CD45RA+ naive and CD45RA-negative memory subsets.

The source material was naive CD4+ T cells sorted from blood. Subset in this sample: CD45RA+ positively selected. This receptor was identified in a man in his thirties or forties in good health. The J gene is TRBJ1-1, the V gene TRBV11-2, with TRBD1 as a possible D gene (5 bases). CDR3 residues: CASSLVGGSLVGFEAFF. The CDR3 DNA follows: TGTGCCAGCAGCTTAGTGGGGGGGTCCCTAGTTGGCTTTGAAGCTTTCTTT.